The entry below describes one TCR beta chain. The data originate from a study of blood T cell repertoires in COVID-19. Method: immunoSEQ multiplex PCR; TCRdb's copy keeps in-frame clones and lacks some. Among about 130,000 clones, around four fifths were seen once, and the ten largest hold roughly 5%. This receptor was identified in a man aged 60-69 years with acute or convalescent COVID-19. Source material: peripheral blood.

The CDR3 sequence is CASSIKNLAGGGTDTQYF. In DNA form, the CDR3 reads TGTGCCAGTAGTATAAAAAACTTAGCGGGAGGAGGCACAGATACGCAGTATTTT. The chain carries TRBV19 and TRBJ2-3, with 10 bases aligning to TRBD2. This CDR3 region has 18 residues. Germline V gene data show CDR1 as LNHDA and CDR2 as SQIVND (reference sequence). V lost 2 bases to trimming and J lost 1 base; unmatched junction nucleotides: 9.